The T cell receptor (beta chain) described here comes from a study of shared clonotypes between healthy human individuals. Overall study context: CD4 naive and CD4 memory each took three plates per donor, while CD8 naive took two and CD8 memory one.

All donors were healthy HIV-negative adults lacking recent acute infections or vaccinations. The CDR3 has 17 residues. The junction had 10 bases not matched to a gene; V was cut back by 3 bases and J by 4 bases. Germline lookup yields CDR1 MNHNS and CDR2 SASEGT. Only in-frame clones appear in the TCRdb table, and some are missing; sequencing was by immunoSEQ multiplex PCR. Of roughly 640,000 clones detected, around 97% appear once; the ten largest clones hold 0.057%. This chain links TRBV6-1 with TRBJ1-2; TRBD1 matches 11 bases. Sequenced sample: naive CD4+ T cells sorted from blood. The subset is: CD45RA+ positively selected. The sequence was collected from a woman under 40 in good health. CDR3 nucleotide sequence: TGTGCCAGCAGTGATAGGGACAGGGGGTGGCGGGGCTATGGCTACACCTTC. Its protein product is CASSDRDRGWRGYGYTF.